Listed below are T cell receptor beta chains from one sample, sequenced in a study of T cell clones after liver transplantation. Generated by immunoSEQ multiplex PCR, the TCRdb table keeps only in-frame clones and is missing some. The data contain under 20,000 clones, approximately 80% of them singletons. The starting material was CD8+ T cells from blood, obtained 48 to 50 months after liver transplant. The receptor set was obtained from a human patient who received a liver transplant. The T cells may partly be graft donor cells. CDR3s include the opening cysteine and the closing phenylalanine or tryptophan. The D gene is left open where the match is weak. Clone size is not always given. Where it is, it says once, few, many or a class for expanded clones.

V gene: TRBV27
CDR3 length: 14
J gene: TRBJ2-1
clone size: NA
D gene: NA
CDR3 protein: CASSFGGSYNEQFF

V gene: TRBV27
CDR3 length: 13
J gene: TRBJ2-7
clone size: once
D gene: NA
CDR3 protein: CASSPGGGYEQYF

V gene: TRBV7-9
CDR3 length: 13
J gene: TRBJ1-2
clone size: NA
D gene: NA
CDR3 protein: CASSWDTGYGYTF

V gene: TRBV28
CDR3 length: 14
J gene: TRBJ2-7
clone size: NA
D gene: TRBD1
CDR3 protein: CASTPGTGPYEQYF

V gene: TRBV5-4
CDR3 length: 13
J gene: TRBJ2-7
clone size: NA
D gene: NA
CDR3 protein: CASSLVELGEQYF

V gene: TRBV5-4
CDR3 length: 14
J gene: TRBJ2-4
clone size: NA
D gene: NA
CDR3 protein: CASSLGAVKNIQYF

V gene: TRBV12-5
CDR3 length: 15
J gene: TRBJ1-1
clone size: NA
D gene: NA
CDR3 protein: CASGFLQGKKTEAFF

V gene: TRBV29-1
CDR3 length: 14
J gene: TRBJ2-1
clone size: NA
D gene: TRBD2
CDR3 protein: CSDQTSGYYNEQFF

V gene: TRBV11-2
CDR3 length: 12
J gene: TRBJ1-2
clone size: NA
D gene: TRBD1
CDR3 protein: CASSPTGETYTF

V gene: TRBV7-3
CDR3 length: 15
J gene: TRBJ2-7
clone size: many
D gene: NA
CDR3 protein: CASSLTGRTGYEQYF

V gene: TRBV5-6
CDR3 length: 15
J gene: TRBJ2-7
clone size: NA
D gene: TRBD1
CDR3 protein: CASSLRGQGAYEQYF

V gene: TRBV27
CDR3 length: 14
J gene: TRBJ1-1
clone size: NA
D gene: NA
CDR3 protein: CASNVAGRGTEAFF

V gene: TRBV27
CDR3 length: 13
J gene: TRBJ1-2
clone size: NA
D gene: NA
CDR3 protein: CASSLGRYYGYTF

V gene: TRBV7-8
CDR3 length: 13
J gene: TRBJ1-5
clone size: NA
D gene: NA
CDR3 protein: CASSQGPNQPQHF

V gene: TRBV29-1
CDR3 length: 12
J gene: TRBJ2-7
clone size: few
D gene: NA
CDR3 protein: CSVEETDYEQYF

V gene: TRBV4-3
CDR3 length: 14
J gene: TRBJ1-1
clone size: NA
D gene: TRBD1
CDR3 protein: CASSQYRGNTEAFF

V gene: TRBV6-6
CDR3 length: 12
J gene: TRBJ2-5
clone size: NA
D gene: NA
CDR3 protein: CASSYSSETQYF

V gene: TRBV27
CDR3 length: 15
J gene: TRBJ1-1
clone size: NA
D gene: TRBD1
CDR3 protein: CASSYRGGQKTEAFF

V gene: TRBV5-1
CDR3 length: 16
J gene: TRBJ2-7
clone size: NA
D gene: TRBD1
CDR3 protein: CASSGQGEFESYEQYF

V gene: TRBV9
CDR3 length: 14
J gene: TRBJ2-2
clone size: NA
D gene: TRBD1
CDR3 protein: CASSEDRAVGELFF

V gene: TRBV5-6
CDR3 length: 14
J gene: TRBJ2-7
clone size: NA
D gene: NA
CDR3 protein: CASSLGAGSYEQYF

V gene: TRBV10-3
CDR3 length: 15
J gene: TRBJ1-2
clone size: once
D gene: NA
CDR3 protein: CAISDYRQRNYGYTF

V gene: TRBV5-5
CDR3 length: 11
J gene: TRBJ2-7
clone size: NA
D gene: NA
CDR3 protein: CASSLLAEEYF

V gene: TRBV19
CDR3 length: 13
J gene: TRBJ2-5
clone size: NA
D gene: TRBD2
CDR3 protein: CASSIGLAVTQYF

V gene: TRBV5-1
CDR3 length: 15
J gene: TRBJ1-2
clone size: few
D gene: TRBD1
CDR3 protein: CASSGGDSTYYGYTF

V gene: TRBV6-4
CDR3 length: 13
J gene: TRBJ2-1
clone size: once
D gene: NA
CDR3 protein: CASSDGWSNEQFF

V gene: TRBV14
CDR3 length: 16
J gene: TRBJ2-1
clone size: NA
D gene: TRBD1
CDR3 protein: CASSQAAGGVYNEQFF

V gene: TRBV30
CDR3 length: 13
J gene: TRBJ2-3
clone size: NA
D gene: NA
CDR3 protein: CAWTGGYTDTQYF

V gene: TRBV2
CDR3 length: 13
J gene: TRBJ2-7
clone size: NA
D gene: NA
CDR3 protein: CASTQPGAYEQYF

V gene: TRBV5-6
CDR3 length: 14
J gene: TRBJ1-2
clone size: NA
D gene: NA
CDR3 protein: CASSLGQQSYGYTF

V gene: TRBV29-1
CDR3 length: 12
J gene: TRBJ2-1
clone size: NA
D gene: NA
CDR3 protein: CSVAPGSDEQFF

V gene: TRBV6-6
CDR3 length: 16
J gene: TRBJ2-5
clone size: NA
D gene: NA
CDR3 protein: CASSNKDRSSRETQYF

V gene: TRBV5-4
CDR3 length: 14
J gene: TRBJ2-7
clone size: few
D gene: NA
CDR3 protein: CASSPGPSSYEQYF

V gene: TRBV9
CDR3 length: 12
J gene: TRBJ2-2
clone size: many
D gene: NA
CDR3 protein: CASSVGSGELFF

V gene: TRBV9
CDR3 length: 15
J gene: TRBJ1-6
clone size: NA
D gene: TRBD1
CDR3 protein: CASRRSTGGGSPLHF